This TCR beta chain is from a study of blood T cell repertoires in COVID-19. The overall study: COVID-19 samples from acute and convalescent phases originated in the United States, Italy and Spain.

The length of the CDR3 is 16 residues. Per the germline V gene, CDR1 is SGHNT and CDR2 is YYREEE (reference sequence). V shed 1 base and J shed 0 bases, with 14 bases lying between them. Produced via immunoSEQ multiplex PCR; TCRdb's table is partial and in-frame only. In the table there are 150,000 to 200,000 clones, 75% to 80% of which are singletons. This rearrangement joins TRBV5-4 to TRBJ2-7, with TRBD2 as a possible D gene (7 bases). The sequence derives from a woman in her 70s with acute or convalescent COVID-19. Sequences were obtained from peripheral blood. CDR3 protein: CASSLNGGASSYEQYF. CDR3 DNA sequence: TGTGCCAGCAGCTTGAATGGGGGGGCAAGCTCCTACGAGCAGTACTTC.